This TCR beta chain was sequenced for a study of blood T cells in healthy people across ages. For this clonotype: Its antigen is as yet unknown.

Every sample yielded at least 6.5 million isolated PBMCs. At least 6 micrograms of total RNA were extracted per sample. V was pared by 4 bases and J by 7 bases, with 12 bases between. Germline CDR1 is WNHNN and CDR2 is SYGVQD (reference sequence). The CDR3 totals 13 residues. Primed by a sample-barcoded 5' primer and a J-beta primer mix, a second PCR proceeded for roughly 6 to 12 cycles. MiXCR, applied by TCRdb to the 5' RACE reads, yields one record per CDR3 protein. The sample shows about 1.1 million distinct CDR3 sequences, roughly two fifths of them seen only once. Study-wide results and caveats: Naive T cell percentage and TCR beta diversity correlated strongly. Estimates of diversity drawn from one million T cells were considered underestimates.

This clonotype was sampled from a man between 18 and 29 years old in good health. The sample consisted of blood. The chain joins TRBV10-1 to TRBJ2-3; D possibly matches TRBD1 or TRBD2 (5 bases each). The CDR3 region is CASSVGALNTQYF. CDR3 DNA sequence: TGCGCCAGCAGTGTCGGGGCATTGAATACGCAGTATTTT.